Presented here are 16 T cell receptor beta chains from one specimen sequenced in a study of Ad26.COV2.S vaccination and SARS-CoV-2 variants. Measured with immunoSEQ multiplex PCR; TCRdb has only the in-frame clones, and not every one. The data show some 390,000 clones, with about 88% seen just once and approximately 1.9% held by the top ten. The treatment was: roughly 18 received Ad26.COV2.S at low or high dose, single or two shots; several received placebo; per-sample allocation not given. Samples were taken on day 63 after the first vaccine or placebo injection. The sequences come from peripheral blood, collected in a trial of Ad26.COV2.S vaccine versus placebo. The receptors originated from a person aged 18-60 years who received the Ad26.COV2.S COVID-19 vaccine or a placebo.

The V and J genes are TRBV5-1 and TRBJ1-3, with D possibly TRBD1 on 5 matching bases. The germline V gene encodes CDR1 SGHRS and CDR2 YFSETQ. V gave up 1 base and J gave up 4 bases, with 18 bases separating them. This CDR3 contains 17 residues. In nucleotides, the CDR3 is TGCGCCAGCAGCTTGTATGGTAGAGGGGCGCGGGGAAACACCATATATTTT. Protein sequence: CASSLYGRGARGNTIYF.

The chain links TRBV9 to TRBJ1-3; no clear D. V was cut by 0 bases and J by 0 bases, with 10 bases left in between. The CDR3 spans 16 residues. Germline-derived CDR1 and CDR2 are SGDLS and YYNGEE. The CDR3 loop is CASSVGAVNSGNTIYF. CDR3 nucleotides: TGTGCCAGCAGCGTAGGGGCAGTTAACTCTGGAAACACCATATATTTT. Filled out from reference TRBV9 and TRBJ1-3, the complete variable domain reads DSGVTQTPKHLITATGQRVTLRCSPRSGDLSVYWYQQSLDQGLQFLIQYYNGEERAKGNILERFSAQQFPDLHSELNLSSLELGDSALYFCASSVGAVNSGNTIYFGEGSWLTVV.

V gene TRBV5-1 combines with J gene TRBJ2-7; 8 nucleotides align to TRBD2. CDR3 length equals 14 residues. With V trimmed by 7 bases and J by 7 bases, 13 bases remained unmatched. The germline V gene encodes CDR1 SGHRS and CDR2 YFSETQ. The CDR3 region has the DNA TGCGCCAGCGGACTGGACGGGAGGGCGAGGGAGCAGTACTTC. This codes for CASGLDGRAREQYF.

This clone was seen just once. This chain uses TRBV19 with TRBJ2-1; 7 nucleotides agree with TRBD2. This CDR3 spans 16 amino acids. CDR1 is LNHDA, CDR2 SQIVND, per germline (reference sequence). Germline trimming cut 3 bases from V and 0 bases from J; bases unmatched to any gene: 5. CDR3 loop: CASSIYRGVSYNEQFF. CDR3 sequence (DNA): TGTGCCAGTAGTATTTATCGGGGGGTCTCCTACAATGAGCAGTTCTTC.

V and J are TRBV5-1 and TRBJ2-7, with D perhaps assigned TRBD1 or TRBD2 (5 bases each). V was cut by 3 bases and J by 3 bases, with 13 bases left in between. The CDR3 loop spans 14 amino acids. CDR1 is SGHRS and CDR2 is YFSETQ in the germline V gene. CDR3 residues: CASSSPRDRYEQYF. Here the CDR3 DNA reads TGCGCCAGCAGCTCCCCTCGGGACCGCTACGAGCAGTACTTC.

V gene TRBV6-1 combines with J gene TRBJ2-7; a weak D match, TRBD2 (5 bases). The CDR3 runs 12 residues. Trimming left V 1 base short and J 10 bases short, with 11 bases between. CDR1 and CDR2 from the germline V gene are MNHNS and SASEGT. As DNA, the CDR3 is TGTGCCAGCAGTGAAGGAAACGGGAACCAGTACTTC. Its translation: CASSEGNGNQYF.

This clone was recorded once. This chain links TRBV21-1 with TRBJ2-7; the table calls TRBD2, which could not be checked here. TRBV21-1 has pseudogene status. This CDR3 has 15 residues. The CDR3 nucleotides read TGTGCCAGCAGCAAAGCGAAGCGGACCTCCTACGAGCAGTACTTC. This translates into CASSKAKRTSYEQYF.

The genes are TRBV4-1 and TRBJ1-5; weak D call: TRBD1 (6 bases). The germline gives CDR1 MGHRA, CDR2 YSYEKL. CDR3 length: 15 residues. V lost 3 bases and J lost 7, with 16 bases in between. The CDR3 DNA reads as TGCGCCAGCAGCCACAGGACACAGGGCGGCCAGCCCCAGCATTTT. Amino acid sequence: CASSHRTQGGQPQHF.

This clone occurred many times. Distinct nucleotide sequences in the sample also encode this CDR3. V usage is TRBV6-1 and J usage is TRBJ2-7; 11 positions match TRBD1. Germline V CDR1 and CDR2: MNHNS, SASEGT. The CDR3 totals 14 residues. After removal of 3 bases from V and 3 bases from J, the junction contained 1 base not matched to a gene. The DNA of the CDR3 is TGTGCCAGCAGTGAGGGGACAGGGGGCTACGAGCAGTACTTC. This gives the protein CASSEGTGGYEQYF.

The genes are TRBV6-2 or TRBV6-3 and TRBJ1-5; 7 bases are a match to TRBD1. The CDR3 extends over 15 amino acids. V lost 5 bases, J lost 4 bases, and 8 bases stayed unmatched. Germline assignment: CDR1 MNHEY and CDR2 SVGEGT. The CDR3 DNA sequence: TGTGCCAGCAGTCTCCAAGGGACAGCAAATCAGCCCCAGCATTTT. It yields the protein CASSLQGTANQPQHF.

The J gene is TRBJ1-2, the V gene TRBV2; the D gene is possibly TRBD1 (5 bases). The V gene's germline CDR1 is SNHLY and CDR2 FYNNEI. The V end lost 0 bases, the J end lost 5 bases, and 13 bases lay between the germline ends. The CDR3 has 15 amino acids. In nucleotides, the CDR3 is TGTGCCAGCAGTGAAGCAAAGGGGTCTGGGTATGGCTACACCTTC. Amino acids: CASSEAKGSGYGYTF.

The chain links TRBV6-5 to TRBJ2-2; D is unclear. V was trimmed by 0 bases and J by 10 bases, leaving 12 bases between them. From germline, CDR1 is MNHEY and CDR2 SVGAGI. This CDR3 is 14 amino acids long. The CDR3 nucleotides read TGTGCCAGCAGTTACTCGCAGCCGGGTGTGGAGCTGTTTTTT. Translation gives CASSYSQPGVELFF.

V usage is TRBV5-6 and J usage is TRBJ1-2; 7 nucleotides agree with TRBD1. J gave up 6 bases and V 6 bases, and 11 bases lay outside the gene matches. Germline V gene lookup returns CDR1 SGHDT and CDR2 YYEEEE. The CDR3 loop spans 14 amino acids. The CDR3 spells CASILGQDYNGYTF. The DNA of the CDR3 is TGTGCCAGCATCCTAGGACAGGATTATAATGGCTACACCTTC.

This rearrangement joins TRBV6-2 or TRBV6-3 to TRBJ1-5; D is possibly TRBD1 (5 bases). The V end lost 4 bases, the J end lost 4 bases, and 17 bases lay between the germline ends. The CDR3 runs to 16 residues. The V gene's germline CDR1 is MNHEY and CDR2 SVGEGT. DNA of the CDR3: TGTGCCAGCAGTTTAGCCCGCGGAGAGGGGAATCAGCCCCAGCATTTT. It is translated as CASSLARGEGNQPQHF.

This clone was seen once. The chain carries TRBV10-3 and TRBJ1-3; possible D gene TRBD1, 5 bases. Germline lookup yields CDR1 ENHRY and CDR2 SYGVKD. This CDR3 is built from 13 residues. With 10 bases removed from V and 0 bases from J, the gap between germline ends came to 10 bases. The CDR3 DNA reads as TGTGCCACGGGGGAGGTCTCTGGAAACACCATATATTTT. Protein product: CATGEVSGNTIYF.

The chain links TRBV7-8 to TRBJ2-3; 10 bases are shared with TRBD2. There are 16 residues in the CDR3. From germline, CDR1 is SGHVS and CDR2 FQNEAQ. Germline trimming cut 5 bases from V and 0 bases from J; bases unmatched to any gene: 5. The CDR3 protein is CASSPLAGGSTDTQYF. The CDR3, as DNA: TGTGCCAGCAGCCCATTAGCGGGAGGTAGCACAGATACGCAGTATTTT.